The 11 T cell receptor beta chains below come from one sample, sequenced in a study of blood T cells in healthy people across ages. A second PCR of roughly 7 to 11 cycles used a sample-barcoded 5' primer and a J-beta primer mix. Each CDR3 protein is one row after TCRdb ran MiXCR on the 5' RACE reads. This table has under 2 million distinct CDR3 sequences, about 32% appearing once. Sequencing was done on a sample of blood. Source of these receptors: a young woman in good health.

This clonotype was observed once. At one of its ends the junction is not consistent with the germline gene, which may arise from a read error. V usage is TRBV4-1 and J usage is TRBJ2-3; 10 nucleotides align to TRBD1. CDR3 length equals 15 residues. Germline V gene lookup returns CDR1 MGHRA and CDR2 YSYEKL. The CDR3 region has the DNA TGCGCCAACAGCCAACTGACAGGGGGCGTAGATACGCAGTATTTT. It codes for CANSQLTGGVDTQYF.

This chain connects TRBV6-1 to TRBJ1-5, with D tentatively TRBD1 (6 bases). The CDR3 loop spans 18 amino acids. V lost 2 bases and J 2 bases, leaving 19 bases between the germline ends. Germline V lookup: CDR1 MNHNS, CDR2 SASEGT. The CDR3: CASSETSPGGQGNQPQHF. The CDR3 DNA sequence: TGTGCCAGCAGTGAAACGTCACCGGGGGGACAAGGCAATCAGCCCCAGCATTTT.

The chain employs TRBV20-1 and TRBJ2-1, with TRBD1 identical over 9 bases. The CDR3 spans 14 residues. With V trimmed by 3 bases and J by 4 bases, 4 bases remained unmatched. Germline V gives CDR1 DFQATT, CDR2 SNEGSKA (reference sequence). CDR3 residues: CSASLTGGYNEQFF. Written as DNA, the CDR3 is TGCAGTGCTAGTTTGACAGGGGGGTACAATGAGCAGTTCTTC.

This sequence joins TRBV20-1 and TRBJ2-5; perhaps TRBD2 as D (7 bases). CDR1 DFQATT and CDR2 SNEGSKA come from the germline V gene (reference sequence). This CDR3 is built from 13 residues. Deletions cut 3 bases from V and 5 bases from J, with 13 bases between. The chain's CDR3 is CSARSGGFETQYF. For the CDR3, the DNA is TGCAGTGCTAGGTCGGGGGGCTTTGAGACCCAGTACTTC.

J is TRBJ2-7 and V is TRBV5-1; TRBD2 matches at 13 bases. The CDR3 extends over 16 amino acids. Looked up from germline, CDR1 is SGHRS and CDR2 is YFSETQ. The J segment lost 2 bases and the V segment lost 4 bases, leaving 6 bases of the junction unmatched. The CDR3 protein is CASSPGTSGVTYEQYF. The CDR3 DNA sequence: TGCGCCAGCAGCCCTGGGACTAGCGGGGTGACCTACGAGCAGTACTTC.

This chain uses TRBV15 with TRBJ1-5; D possibly corresponds to TRBD1 (6 bases). CDR3 length: 15 residues. Looked up from germline, CDR1 is LNHNV and CDR2 is YYDKDF (reference sequence). V was clipped by 2 bases and J by 6 bases, with 14 bases between them. This CDR3 is CATSRPGQGIQPQHF. The CDR3 DNA is TGTGCCACCAGCAGACCGGGACAAGGGATTCAGCCCCAGCATTTT.

This chain links TRBV20-1 with TRBJ2-5; tentatively, D is TRBD2 (5 bases). This CDR3 comprises 15 residues. V dropped 0 bases and J dropped 3 bases, with 14 bases sitting between them. Germline lookup yields CDR1 DFQATT and CDR2 SNEGSKA (reference sequence). DNA for the CDR3: TGCAGTGCTAGAGATGGAGGAGCGGCAAAAGAGACCCAGTACTTC. This gives the protein CSARDGGAAKETQYF.

This clonotype was seen only a few times. V gene TRBV3-1 combines with J gene TRBJ2-1, with 7 bases lining up with TRBD1. V lost 1 base to trimming and J lost 6 bases; unmatched junction nucleotides: 3. Germline values: CDR1 LGHDT, CDR2 YNNKEL (reference sequence). This CDR3 contains 14 residues. CDR3 nucleotides: TGTGCCAGCAGCCAAGCAGGGGGAATCAATGAGCAGTTCTTC. Protein product: CASSQAGGINEQFF.

A word on this clonotype: A much larger clonotype is one base distant, so this may be a read error. The chain is built from TRBV4-1 and TRBJ2-5; a weak D match, TRBD2 (5 bases). The ends were cut back, 1 base at V and 7 bases at J, with 13 bases in the middle. Germline V gene data show CDR1 as MGHRA and CDR2 as YSYEKL. This CDR3 has 14 amino acids. This chain's CDR3 is CASSQVGLVGTQYF. The CDR3 coding sequence is TGCGCCAGCAGCCAAGTAGGACTGGTGGGGACCCAGTACTTC.

A word on this clonotype: An end of the junction differs from the germline gene, which may be a read error. V usage is TRBV24-1 and J usage is TRBJ2-2, with 7 bases matching TRBD2. Per the germline V gene, CDR1 is KGHDR and CDR2 is SFDVKD. The CDR3 has 16 amino acids. CDR3 in amino acids: CATPGRLAELAGERFF. The CDR3 nucleotides are TGTGCCACCCCAGGACGGCTAGCGGAACTTGCCGGGGAGCGGTTTTTT.

V usage is TRBV19 and J usage is TRBJ1-2, with 8 bases aligning to TRBD1. Trimming removed 7 bases from V and 3 bases from J; junction bases left unmatched: 10. CDR1 is LNHDA and CDR2 is SQIVND in the germline V gene (reference sequence). This CDR3 is 15 amino acids long. CDR3 DNA: TGTGCCAGTACCATGGGTCGACAGGGGTACTATGGCTACACCTTC. Its translation is CASTMGRQGYYGYTF.